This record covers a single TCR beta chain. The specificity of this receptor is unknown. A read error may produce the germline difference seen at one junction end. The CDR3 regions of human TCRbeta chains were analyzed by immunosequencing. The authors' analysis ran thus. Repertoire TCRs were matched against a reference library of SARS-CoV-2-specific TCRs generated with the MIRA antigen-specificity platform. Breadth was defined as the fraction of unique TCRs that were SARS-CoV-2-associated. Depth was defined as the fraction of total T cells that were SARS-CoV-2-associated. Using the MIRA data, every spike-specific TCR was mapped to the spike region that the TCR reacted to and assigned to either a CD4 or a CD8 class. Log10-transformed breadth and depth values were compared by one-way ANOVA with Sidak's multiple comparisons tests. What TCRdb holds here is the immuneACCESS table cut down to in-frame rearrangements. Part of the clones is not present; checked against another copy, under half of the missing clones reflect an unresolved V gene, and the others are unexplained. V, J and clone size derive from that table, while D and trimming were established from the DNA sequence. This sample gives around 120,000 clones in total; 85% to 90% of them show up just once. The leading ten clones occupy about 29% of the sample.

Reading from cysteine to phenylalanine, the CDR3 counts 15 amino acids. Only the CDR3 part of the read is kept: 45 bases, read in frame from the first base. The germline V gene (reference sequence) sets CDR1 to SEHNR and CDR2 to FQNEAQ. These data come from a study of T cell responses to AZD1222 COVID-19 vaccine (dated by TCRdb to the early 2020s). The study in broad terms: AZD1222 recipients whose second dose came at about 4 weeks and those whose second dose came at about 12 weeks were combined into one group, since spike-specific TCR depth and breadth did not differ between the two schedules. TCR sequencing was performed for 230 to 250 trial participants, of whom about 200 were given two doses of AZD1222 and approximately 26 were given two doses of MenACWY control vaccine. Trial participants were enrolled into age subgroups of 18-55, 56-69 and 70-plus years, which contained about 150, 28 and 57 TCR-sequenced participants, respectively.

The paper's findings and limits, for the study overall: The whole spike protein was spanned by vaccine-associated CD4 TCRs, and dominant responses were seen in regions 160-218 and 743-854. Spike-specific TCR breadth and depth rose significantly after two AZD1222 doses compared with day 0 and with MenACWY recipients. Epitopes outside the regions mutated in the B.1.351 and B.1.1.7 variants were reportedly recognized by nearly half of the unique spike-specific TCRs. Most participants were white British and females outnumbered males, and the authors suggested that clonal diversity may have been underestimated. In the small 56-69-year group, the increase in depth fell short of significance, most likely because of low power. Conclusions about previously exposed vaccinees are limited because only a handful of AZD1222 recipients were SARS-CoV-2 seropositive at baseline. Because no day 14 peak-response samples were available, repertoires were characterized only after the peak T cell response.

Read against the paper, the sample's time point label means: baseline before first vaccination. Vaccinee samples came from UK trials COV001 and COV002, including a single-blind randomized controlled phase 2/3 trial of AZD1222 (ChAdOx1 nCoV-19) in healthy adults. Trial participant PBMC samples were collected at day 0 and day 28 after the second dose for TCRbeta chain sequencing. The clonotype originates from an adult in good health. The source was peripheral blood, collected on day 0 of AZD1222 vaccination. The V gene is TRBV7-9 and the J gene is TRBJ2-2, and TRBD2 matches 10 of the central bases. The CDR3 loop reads CASSLAGANTGELFF. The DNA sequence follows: TGTGCCAGCAGCCTAGCGGGAGCGAACACCGGGGAGCTGTTTTTT.